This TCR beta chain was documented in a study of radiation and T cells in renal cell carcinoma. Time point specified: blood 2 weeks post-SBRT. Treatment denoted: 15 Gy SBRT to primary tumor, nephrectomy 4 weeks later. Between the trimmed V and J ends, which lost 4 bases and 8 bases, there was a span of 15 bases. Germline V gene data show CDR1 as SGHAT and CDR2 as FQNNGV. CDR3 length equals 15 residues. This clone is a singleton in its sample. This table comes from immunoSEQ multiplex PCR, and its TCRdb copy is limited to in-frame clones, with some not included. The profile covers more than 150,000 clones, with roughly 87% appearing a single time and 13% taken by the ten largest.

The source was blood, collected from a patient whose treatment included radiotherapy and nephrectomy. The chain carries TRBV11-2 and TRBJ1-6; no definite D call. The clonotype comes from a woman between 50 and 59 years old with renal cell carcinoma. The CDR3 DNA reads TGTGCCAGCAGCTCCCCTGTTGGTGTCGATTCACCCCTCCACTTT. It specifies CASSSPVGVDSPLHF.